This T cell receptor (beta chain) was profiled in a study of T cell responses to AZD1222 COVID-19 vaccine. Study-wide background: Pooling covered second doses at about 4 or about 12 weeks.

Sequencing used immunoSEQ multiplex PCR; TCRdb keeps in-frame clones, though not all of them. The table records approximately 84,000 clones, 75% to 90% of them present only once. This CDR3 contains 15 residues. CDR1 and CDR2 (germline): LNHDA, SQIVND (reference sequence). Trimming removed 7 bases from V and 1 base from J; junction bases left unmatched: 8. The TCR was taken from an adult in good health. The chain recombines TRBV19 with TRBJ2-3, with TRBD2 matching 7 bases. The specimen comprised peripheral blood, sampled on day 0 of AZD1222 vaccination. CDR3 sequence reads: CASTLGGKGTDTQYF. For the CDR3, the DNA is TGTGCCAGTACCCTGGGAGGGAAGGGCACAGATACGCAGTATTTT.